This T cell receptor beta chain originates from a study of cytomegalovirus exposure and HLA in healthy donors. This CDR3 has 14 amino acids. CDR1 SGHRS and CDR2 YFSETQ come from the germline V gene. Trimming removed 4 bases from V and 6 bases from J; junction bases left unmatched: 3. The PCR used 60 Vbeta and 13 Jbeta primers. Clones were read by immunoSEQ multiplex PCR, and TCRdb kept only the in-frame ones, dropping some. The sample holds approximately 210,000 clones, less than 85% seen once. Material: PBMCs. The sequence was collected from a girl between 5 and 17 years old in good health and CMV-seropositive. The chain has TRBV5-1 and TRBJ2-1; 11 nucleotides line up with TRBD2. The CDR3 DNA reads TGCGCCAGCAGCAATAGCGGGGGGGCCAATGAGCAGTTCTTC. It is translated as CASSNSGGANEQFF.